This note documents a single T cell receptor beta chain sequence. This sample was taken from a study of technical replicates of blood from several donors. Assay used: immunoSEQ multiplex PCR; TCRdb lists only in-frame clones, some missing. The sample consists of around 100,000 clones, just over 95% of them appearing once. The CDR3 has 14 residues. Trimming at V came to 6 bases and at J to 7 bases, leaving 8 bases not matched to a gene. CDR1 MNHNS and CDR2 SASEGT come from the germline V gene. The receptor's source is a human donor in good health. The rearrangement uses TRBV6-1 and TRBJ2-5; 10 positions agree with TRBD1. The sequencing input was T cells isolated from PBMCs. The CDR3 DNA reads TGTGCCAGCAGGGCGACAGGGGGCAGTGGGACCCAGTACTTC. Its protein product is CASRATGGSGTQYF.